The text below deals with one T cell receptor (beta chain). Per the germline V gene, CDR1 is SGHTA and CDR2 is FQGNSA. V shed 2 bases and J shed 4 bases, with 16 bases lying between them. There are 16 residues in the CDR3. This entry belongs to a study of blood T cell repertoires in COVID-19. Study in general: From the United States, Italy and Spain came samples of acute and convalescent COVID-19.

Data came from immunoSEQ multiplex PCR; TCRdb stores just in-frame clones and leaves some out. The sample lists 200,000 to 250,000 clones, about nine tenths occurring once. The sequence derives from a man in his fifties or sixties who had recovered from COVID-19. V and J are TRBV7-2 and TRBJ2-3; D is possibly TRBD1 (6 bases). What was sequenced was peripheral blood. CDR3 in DNA: TGTGCCAGCAGCTTAAGGGGTCCAGGGGTGGCAGATACGCAGTATTTT. It specifies CASSLRGPGVADTQYF.